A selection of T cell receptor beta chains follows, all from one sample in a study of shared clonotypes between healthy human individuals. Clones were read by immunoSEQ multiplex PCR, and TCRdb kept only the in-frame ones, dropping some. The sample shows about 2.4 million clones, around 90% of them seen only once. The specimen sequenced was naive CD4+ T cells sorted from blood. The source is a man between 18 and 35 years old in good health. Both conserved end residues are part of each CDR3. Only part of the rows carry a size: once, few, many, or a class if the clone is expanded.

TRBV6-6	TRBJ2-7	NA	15	CASSYSGEGSYEQYF
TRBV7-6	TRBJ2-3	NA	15	CASSSQLKGSDTQYF
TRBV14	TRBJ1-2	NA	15	CASSPRLGAFYGYTF
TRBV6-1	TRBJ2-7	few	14	CASSEVAGDAEQYF
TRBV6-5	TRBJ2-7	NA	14	CASTGLAGIGEQYF
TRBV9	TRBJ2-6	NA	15	CASSVRSSGANVLTF
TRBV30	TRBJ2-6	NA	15	CALAPQYPGANVLTF
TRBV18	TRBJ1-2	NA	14	CASSSGTGDYGYTF
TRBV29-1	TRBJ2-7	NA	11	CSVVSGAGWSF
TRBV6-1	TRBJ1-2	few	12	CASSEVAYGYTF
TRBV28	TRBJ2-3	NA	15	CARTDRREGTDTQYF
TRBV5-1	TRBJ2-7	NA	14	CASSSSPDSGWQYF
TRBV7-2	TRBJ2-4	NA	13	CASRAPSEDIQYF
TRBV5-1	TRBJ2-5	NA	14	CASSFGLRGETQYF
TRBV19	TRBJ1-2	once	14	CASRQGSGDYGYTF
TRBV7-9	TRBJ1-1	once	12	CASPGGNTEAFF
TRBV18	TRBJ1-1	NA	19	CASSPFPWQGGTKSTEAFF
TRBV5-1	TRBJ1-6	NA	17	CASSLQGLGLWDSPLHF
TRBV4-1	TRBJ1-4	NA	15	CASSQGQGFNEKLFF
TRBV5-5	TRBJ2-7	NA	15	CASSLEAGGNYEQYF
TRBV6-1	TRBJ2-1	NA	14	CASKASGTGHEQFF
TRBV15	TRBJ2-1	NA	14	CATSRQDFYNEQFF
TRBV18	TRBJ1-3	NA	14	CASSPQGSGNTIYF
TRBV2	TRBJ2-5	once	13	CASSPGYQETQYF
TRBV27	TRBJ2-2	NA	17	CASSLPDRGRGTGELFF
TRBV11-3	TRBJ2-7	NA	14	CAAGEGLAVNEQYF
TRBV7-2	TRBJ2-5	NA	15	CASSLQLAGRETQYF
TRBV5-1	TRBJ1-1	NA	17	CASSLGDTQPVNTEAFF
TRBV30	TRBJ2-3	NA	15	CAWSDPTGVTDTQYF
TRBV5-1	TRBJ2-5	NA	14	CASSLTGGEETQYF
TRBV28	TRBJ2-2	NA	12	CASSPSTGELFF
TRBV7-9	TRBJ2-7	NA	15	CASSLDLTTAVEQYF
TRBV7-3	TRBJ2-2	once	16	CASSLPRGRDTGELFF
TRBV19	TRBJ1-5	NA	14	CASKEGNGNQPQHF
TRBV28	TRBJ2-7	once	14	CASSLVRGNGEQYF
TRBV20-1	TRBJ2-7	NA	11	CSASGRPGQYF
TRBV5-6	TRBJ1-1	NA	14	CASLPGGWSTEAFF
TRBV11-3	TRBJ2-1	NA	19	CASSLVGTSGGTRGTEQFF
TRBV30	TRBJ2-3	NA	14	CAWRGPAPTDTQYF